The 28 T cell receptor beta chains presented below share a single source sample, sequenced in a study of blood T cell repertoires in COVID-19. Some clones are missing from TCRdb's copy, which holds only in-frame ones; the method was immunoSEQ multiplex PCR. The sample shows some 300,000 clones, about 90% of them seen only once. The source material was PBMCs or T cells enriched from blood (not recorded which). These receptors came from a woman aged 18-29 years with acute COVID-19.

The chain employs TRBV6-5 and TRBJ1-1, with 10 bases matching TRBD1. From germline, CDR1 is MNHEY and CDR2 SVGAGI. Trimming cost V 6 bases and J 6 bases; bases outside gene matches: 7. The CDR3 length is 14 residues. CDR3 amino acids: CASSRDRGESEAFF. The CDR3 bases are TGTGCCAGCAGCCGGGACAGGGGAGAGTCTGAAGCTTTCTTT.

The chain has TRBV4-2 and TRBJ1-3; TRBD1 matches 7 bases. V was clipped by 0 bases and J by 4 bases; unmatched bases: 9. Looked up from germline, CDR1 is LGHNA and CDR2 is YNFKEQ. The CDR3 totals 17 residues. The CDR3 reads CASSQDPLPGGGNTIYF. CDR3 in DNA: TGTGCCAGCAGCCAAGATCCCCTCCCAGGGGGAGGAAACACCATATATTTT.

The chain recombines TRBV29-1 with TRBJ1-1, with a possible D match to TRBD1 (5 bases). The V end was cut by 7 bases, the J end by 4 bases, with 10 bases between. The CDR3 extends over 11 amino acids. Germline V gives CDR1 SQVTM, CDR2 ANQGSEA. The chain's CDR3 is CSGSGGTEAFF. The CDR3 DNA reads as TGCAGCGGCTCGGGGGGCACTGAAGCTTTCTTT.

This clone has only a few counts. The V call is TRBV5-1, the J call TRBJ2-5, with D possibly TRBD1 on 6 matching bases. The CDR3 spans 16 residues. The V end was cut by 3 bases, the J end by 1 base, with 16 bases between. The germline V gene has CDR1 SGHRS and CDR2 YFSETQ. CDR3 DNA sequence: TGCGCCAGCAGCTCCCAGCCCACAGGGTTCCAAGAGACCCAGTACTTC. Its protein is CASSSQPTGFQETQYF.

The chain uses TRBV5-1 and TRBJ2-7; D might be TRBD2 (5 bases). The CDR3 is 13 residues long. Deletions cut 0 bases from V and 3 bases from J, with 7 bases between. Germline V gives CDR1 SGHRS, CDR2 YFSETQ. The chain's CDR3 is CASSLGGVYEQYF. CDR3 DNA sequence: TGCGCCAGCAGCTTGGGGGGAGTCTACGAGCAGTACTTC.

The CDR3 sequence is CASSQERTRPDTQYF. The CDR3 nucleotides are TGTGCCAGCAGCCAAGAGAGAACTAGACCAGATACGCAGTATTTT. The chain has TRBV4-2 and TRBJ2-3; D possibly corresponds to TRBD2 (5 bases). There are 15 residues in the CDR3. Germline V gene sequence: CDR1 LGHNA, CDR2 YNFKEQ. V gave up 0 bases and J gave up 4 bases, with 11 bases separating them.

The chain uses TRBV19 and TRBJ2-1, with D possibly TRBD1 on 5 matching bases. Germline V gene data show CDR1 as LNHDA and CDR2 as SQIVND (reference sequence). V was shortened by 3 bases and J by 4 bases, with 19 bases between the two germline ends. The CDR3 is made up of 17 amino acids. The chain's CDR3 is CASSIDIDRKGYNEQFF. The CDR3 DNA follows: TGTGCCAGTAGTATCGACATTGACAGAAAGGGTTACAATGAGCAGTTCTTC.

The rearrangement links TRBV10-1 to TRBJ2-3, with TRBD2 matching 7 bases. This CDR3 comprises 13 residues. The V segment lost 5 bases and the J segment 6 bases; nucleotides outside the gene matches: 5. Germline V CDR1 and CDR2: WNHNN, SYGVQD (reference sequence). The CDR3 here is CASSTSVRDTQYF. CDR3 sequence (DNA): TGCGCCAGCAGTACTAGCGTGAGGGATACGCAGTATTTT.

The chain combines TRBV2 with TRBJ1-4; D remains unclear. CDR1 SNHLY and CDR2 FYNNEI come from the germline V gene. This CDR3 has 12 amino acids. Trimming took off 4 bases at V and 8 bases at J, with 8 bases between the two ends. The CDR3 nucleotides read TGTGCCAGCAGTGGAGGCGCCGAAAAACTGTTTTTT. It is translated as CASSGGAEKLFF.

The chain links TRBV28 to TRBJ1-1, with 8 bases aligning to TRBD1. The CDR3 has 17 residues. Germline CDR1 reads MDHEN; CDR2 reads SYDVKM. V was pared by 4 bases and J by 1 base, with 11 bases of the junction left unmatched. Here the CDR3 reads CASSSPGQDTPNTEAFF. DNA for the CDR3: TGTGCCAGCAGTTCCCCGGGACAGGATACGCCGAACACTGAAGCTTTCTTT.

V and J are TRBV3-1 (or the pseudogene TRBV3-2) and TRBJ1-1; no clear D gene. This CDR3 is 13 amino acids long. The ends were cut back, 5 bases at V and 6 bases at J, with 13 bases in the middle. The germline CDR1 and CDR2 sequences are LGHDT and YNNKEL (reference sequence). CDR3 nucleotide sequence: TGTGCCAGCAGCACTCGCCCCGGGGCTGAAGCTTTCTTT. Translating gives CASSTRPGAEAFF.

This sequence joins TRBV10-2 and TRBJ1-2; 7 bases match TRBD1. This CDR3 has 15 residues. The germline gives CDR1 WSHSY, CDR2 SAAADI. V lost 2 bases and J lost 3; bases outside the gene matches: 6. Here the CDR3 reads CASSEGRGEYYGYTF. The CDR3 nucleotides are TGCGCCAGCAGTGAGGGCAGGGGGGAATACTATGGCTACACCTTC.

The V call is TRBV19, the J call TRBJ2-5; 13 nucleotides align to TRBD2. There are 15 residues in the CDR3. Trimming cost V 7 bases and J 1 base; bases outside gene matches: 3. Germline CDR1 reads LNHDA; CDR2 reads SQIVND (reference sequence). DNA for the CDR3: TGTGCCAGTAAAACTAGCGGGAGGGGCCAAGAGACCCAGTACTTC. Amino acids: CASKTSGRGQETQYF.

V and J are TRBV10-3 and TRBJ1-6; D is possibly TRBD1 (6 bases). The germline V gene encodes CDR1 ENHRY and CDR2 SYGVKD. The CDR3 contains 16 residues. V was trimmed by 4 bases and J by 5 bases, leaving 15 bases between them. The CDR3 DNA reads as TGTGCCATCAGTGGCCTCGGGGGGCCAGATAATTCACCCCTCCACTTT. This translates into CAISGLGGPDNSPLHF.

The gene calls are TRBV28 and TRBJ1-2; D unresolved. Trimming took 8 bases from V and 2 from J, leaving 15 bases between them. Germline CDR1 is MDHEN and CDR2 is SYDVKM. The CDR3 spans 14 residues. CDR3 region: CASHGQPQNYGYTF. Here the CDR3 DNA reads TGTGCCAGCCATGGGCAGCCTCAAAACTATGGCTACACCTTC.

This chain links TRBV29-1 with TRBJ1-2; D is unresolved. The CDR3 totals 12 residues. Germline V gene lookup returns CDR1 SQVTM and CDR2 ANQGSEA. Trimming cost V 3 bases and J 3 bases, with 8 bases left between them. The CDR3: CSVEGRYYGYTF. The CDR3 DNA reads TGCAGCGTTGAGGGCAGATACTATGGCTACACCTTC.

The gene calls are TRBV28 and TRBJ1-2; 9 nucleotides align to TRBD1. Germline V gene lookup returns CDR1 MDHEN and CDR2 SYDVKM. With V trimmed by 8 bases and J by 10 bases, 14 bases remained unmatched. The CDR3 covers 14 residues. CDR3 protein: CASRGGQGITNYTF. CDR3 coding DNA: TGTGCCAGCCGAGGAGGACAGGGGATTACAAACTACACCTTC.

This clone has only one observation. J is TRBJ2-5 and V is TRBV27; the match to TRBD1 covers 9 bases. Looked up from germline, CDR1 is MNHEY and CDR2 is SMNVEV (reference sequence). The CDR3 length is 18 residues. The V gene end was trimmed by 4 bases and the J gene end by 1 base; junction bases not matched to a gene: 13. This CDR3 reads CASSSAGTGFPFQETQYF. The CDR3 DNA follows: TGTGCCAGCAGTTCCGCCGGGACAGGGTTTCCCTTCCAAGAGACCCAGTACTTC.

This chain uses TRBV10-3 with TRBJ1-4; tentative D call: TRBD1 (6 bases). V lost 3 bases and J 8 bases, leaving 22 bases between the germline ends. This CDR3 is 17 amino acids long. CDR1 is ENHRY, CDR2 SYGVKD, per germline. CDR3 nucleotide sequence: TGTGCCATCAGTGAAAGCAGGGGCCGAGGAATGTGGGAAAAACTGTTTTTT. It is translated as CAISESRGRGMWEKLFF.

The V call is TRBV28, the J call TRBJ1-4; D is possibly TRBD1 (5 bases). The V end was cut by 4 bases, the J end by 0 bases, with 6 bases between. CDR3 length: 14 amino acids. The germline V gene encodes CDR1 MDHEN and CDR2 SYDVKM. CDR3 nucleotide sequence: TGTGCCAGCAGTTGGGGGGCAACTAATGAAAAACTGTTTTTT. It specifies CASSWGATNEKLFF.

The chain couples TRBV28 to TRBJ2-7; 11 bases align to TRBD1. CDR1 and CDR2 (germline): MDHEN, SYDVKM. The CDR3 is made up of 14 amino acids. Trimming removed 6 bases from V and 6 bases from J; junction bases left unmatched: 7. The CDR3 nucleotides read TGTGCCAGCAGCCTCGGGACAGGGGGTGCCGAGCAGTACTTC. Translating it yields CASSLGTGGAEQYF.

This clone appeared a single time. The chain uses TRBV6-5 and TRBJ2-3; D may be TRBD2 (5 bases). Germline V lookup: CDR1 MNHEY, CDR2 SVGAGI. The CDR3 is made up of 15 amino acids. Trimming stripped 0 bases from V and 0 bases from J, with 7 bases between. CDR3 region: CASSYSGGSTDTQYF. The CDR3, as DNA: TGTGCCAGCAGTTACTCGGGCGGGAGCACAGATACGCAGTATTTT.

The chain couples TRBV27 to TRBJ2-6; no clear D gene. The CDR3 runs to 13 residues. V dropped 7 bases and J dropped 0 bases, with 4 bases sitting between them. Germline lookup yields CDR1 MNHEY and CDR2 SMNVEV (reference sequence). Here the CDR3 reads CASTISGANVLTF. The CDR3, as DNA: TGTGCCAGCACCATCTCTGGGGCCAACGTCCTGACTTTC.

CDR3 in amino acids: CASSEAAGTNVLTF. The CDR3 bases are TGTGCCAGCAGTGAAGCAGCGGGGACCAACGTCCTGACTTTC. The chain combines TRBV6-1 with TRBJ2-6; TRBD2 aligns across 7 bases. The J segment lost 8 bases and the V segment lost 0 bases, leaving 1 base of the junction unmatched. The CDR3 consists of 14 residues. The germline V gene encodes CDR1 MNHNS and CDR2 SASEGT.

The table lists this clone with a count of one. CDR3 sequence reads: CASSAGHSGGGTGELFF. The CDR3 DNA is TGTGCCAGCAGCGCAGGACACAGCGGGGGGGGTACCGGGGAGCTGTTTTTT. The chain combines TRBV7-6 with TRBJ2-2; 10 nucleotides line up with TRBD2. V trimming: 5 bases; J trimming: 5 bases; junction bases outside the gene matches: 11. The germline V gene encodes CDR1 SGHVS and CDR2 FNYEAQ. CDR3 size: 17 residues.

This chain links TRBV2 with TRBJ2-1; unclear D gene. Trimming shortened V by 7 bases and J by 9 bases, and 13 bases separated the two germline ends. The CDR3 runs to 12 residues. The germline V gene encodes CDR1 SNHLY and CDR2 FYNNEI. For the CDR3, the DNA is TGTGCCAGCATGCCCTCAGGCGCTGAGCAGTTCTTC. This codes for CASMPSGAEQFF.

The gene calls are TRBV28 and TRBJ1-2; D gene unclear. V was cut by 2 bases and J by 3 bases, with 10 bases left in between. This CDR3 region has 14 residues. Looked up from germline, CDR1 is MDHEN and CDR2 is SYDVKM. CDR3 DNA sequence: TGTGCCAGCAGTTTAACGCGGGGTGACTATGGCTACACCTTC. The encoded protein is CASSLTRGDYGYTF.

The chain is built from TRBV14 and TRBJ2-2; 9 bases agree with TRBD2. With 5 bases clipped from V and 4 bases from J, the junction kept 5 bases outside the gene matches. The CDR3 is made up of 15 amino acids. Germline CDR1 is SGHDN and CDR2 is FVKESK. As DNA, the CDR3 is TGTGCCAGCAGCTCGAGCGGGAGGCTCACCGGGGAGCTGTTTTTT. Its protein product is CASSSSGRLTGELFF.